The clone carrying this T cell receptor beta chain was recorded at least ten times. This record belongs to a study of human T cells and chemical hapten exposure. After removal of 6 bases from V and 1 base from J, the junction contained 3 bases not matched to a gene. This CDR3 has 14 amino acids. MiXCR was run by TCRdb on the RACE reads, yielding one entry per CDR3 protein. Of 35,000 to 45,000 distinct CDR3 sequences in the sample, about 9.8% are singletons; the top ten hold about 15%. Time point here: patch test 2, 6 weeks after DPC sensitization. Indicated treatment: therapeutic diphenylcyclopropenone sensitization with weekly scalp DPC.

The rearrangement links TRBV12-3 or TRBV12-4 to TRBJ1-1, with 9 bases fitting TRBD1. The receptor's source is a woman aged 35 to 49 with alopecia areata. Some clones in this sample may be carry-over from other donors' samples. The sequencing here drew on whole blood, taken in connection with sensitization to the hapten diphenylcyclopropenone (DPC). The CDR3 reads CASRGTGPNTEAFF. CDR3 in DNA: TGTGCCAGCAGGGGGACAGGGCCGAACACTGAAGCTTTCTTT.